One and the same sample provided the 4 T cell receptor beta chains below, sequenced in a study of Tregs in tolerant kidney transplant recipients. Profiled with immunoSEQ multiplex PCR; TCRdb holds only in-frame clones, not every one. The repertoire holds under 95,000 clones, with approximately 90% as singletons. The specimen was Tregs from blood, collected before the transplant. The receptor set was obtained from a human donor who received a combined kidney and bone marrow transplant.

This clone has just a few counts. The genes are TRBV21-1 and TRBJ1-5. TRBV21-1 is designated a pseudogene. The CDR3 covers 16 residues. The CDR3: CASSKEGGPYNQPQHF. As DNA, the CDR3 is TGTGCCAGCAGCAAAGAAGGGGGGCCGTACAATCAGCCCCAGCATTTT.

This rearrangement joins TRBV5-6 to TRBJ2-7; unclear D gene. CDR3 length: 14 amino acids. Trimming took 0 bases from V and 1 from J, leaving 8 bases between them. Germline V gene data show CDR1 as SGHDT and CDR2 as YYEEEE. CDR3 protein: CASSLEYVSYEQYF. The CDR3 nucleotides are TGTGCCAGCAGCTTGGAGTACGTTTCCTACGAGCAGTACTTC.

The chain has TRBV11-2 and TRBJ2-7; D may be TRBD1 or TRBD2 (5 bases each). Germline assignment: CDR1 SGHAT and CDR2 FQNNGV. This CDR3 region has 13 residues. Trimming shortened V by 5 bases and J by 0 bases, and 8 bases separated the two germline ends. The DNA for the CDR3 is TGTGCCAGCAGCCGGGACGCCTCCTACGAGCAGTACTTC. Its protein product is CASSRDASYEQYF.

The CDR3 nucleotides are TGCAGCGTTGTGCTAGCTCTCAAGGAGCAGTTCTTC. This codes for CSVVLALKEQFF. This chain joins TRBV29-1 and TRBJ2-1; possibly TRBD2 for D (5 bases). CDR1 SQVTM and CDR2 ANQGSEA come from the germline V gene. Trimming removed 4 bases at V and 10 bases at J, with 14 bases between. This CDR3 is built from 12 residues.